These 26 T cell receptor beta chains were all obtained from the same sample, sequenced in a study of blood T cell repertoires in COVID-19. Measured with immunoSEQ multiplex PCR; TCRdb has only the in-frame clones, and not every one. The sample has about 250,000 clones, around nine tenths seen once. Input material: peripheral blood. These receptors originate from a woman aged 60 to 75 who had recovered from COVID-19.

This chain joins TRBV4-1 and TRBJ1-2; D uncertain. Germline V gene lookup returns CDR1 MGHRA and CDR2 YSYEKL. This CDR3 region has 14 residues. V shed 1 base and J shed 7 bases, with 13 bases lying between them. CDR3 DNA sequence: TGCGCCAGCAGCCAAGGGGAGGGATCGCTTGGCTACACCTTC. It codes for CASSQGEGSLGYTF.

This clone was detected only once. The genes are TRBV9 and TRBJ2-3; D call uncertain. There are 16 residues in the CDR3. The V and J ends lost 0 bases and 0 bases respectively, with 11 bases between them. Per the germline V gene, CDR1 is SGDLS and CDR2 is YYNGEE. In DNA, the CDR3 is TGTGCCAGCAGCGTAGTATGTCGTCTTAGCACAGATACGCAGTATTTT. Translated: CASSVVCRLSTDTQYF.

V gene TRBV5-4 combines with J gene TRBJ1-2, with D uncertain. The germline V gene has CDR1 SGHNT and CDR2 YYREEE (reference sequence). This CDR3 comprises 12 residues. The ends were cut back, 3 bases at V and 8 bases at J, with 11 bases in the middle. The CDR3 DNA follows: TGTGCCAGCAGCTCCGGAGAACCGGGCTACACCTTC. Amino acids: CASSSGEPGYTF.

This chain links TRBV19 with TRBJ1-6, with 7 bases identical to TRBD1. This CDR3 contains 15 residues. In germline, CDR1 is LNHDA, CDR2 SQIVND (reference sequence). V lost 6 bases to trimming and J lost 7 bases; unmatched junction nucleotides: 9. The CDR3 region has the DNA TGTGCCAGTAGAACGACAGGGATAGGCAATTCACCCCTCCACTTT. Translated: CASRTTGIGNSPLHF.

The rearrangement uses TRBV15 and TRBJ1-1; possibly TRBD1 for D (5 bases). CDR1 is LNHNV and CDR2 is YYDKDF in the germline V gene (reference sequence). The germline V and J ends were trimmed by 2 bases and 5 bases, with 9 bases remaining between them. The CDR3 consists of 13 residues. The DNA for the CDR3 is TGTGCCACCAGCAGACAGGGCCCGACTGAAGCTTTCTTT. It codes for CATSRQGPTEAFF.

In this sample, this clone turned up a few times. The sample carries other DNA sequences with the same CDR3. The V gene is TRBV27, the J gene TRBJ2-7; 11 bases fit TRBD1. Germline values: CDR1 MNHEY, CDR2 SMNVEV (reference sequence). This CDR3 contains 14 residues. Trimming at V came to 2 bases and at J to 5 bases, leaving 2 bases not matched to a gene. CDR3 residues: CASSLGTGGNEQYF. The CDR3 region has the DNA TGTGCCAGCAGTTTAGGGACAGGGGGTAACGAGCAGTACTTC.

This chain uses TRBV21-1 with TRBJ2-7; the D call TRBD1 from the table was never checked on the DNA. TRBV21-1 represents a pseudogene. The CDR3 spans 13 residues. The DNA for the CDR3 is TGTGCCAGCAAAAAGGGACAAGGCTACGAGCAGTACTTC. As protein: CASKKGQGYEQYF.

The chain has TRBV9 and TRBJ2-1, with 13 bases lining up with TRBD2. Germline V CDR1 and CDR2: SGDLS, YYNGEE. V lost 4 bases and J lost 8; bases outside the gene matches: 9. This CDR3 has 16 residues. CDR3 nucleotides: TGTGCCAGCAGCCCGGGACTAGCGGGAAGGTACGATGAGCAGTTCTTC. Its protein is CASSPGLAGRYDEQFF. The complete variable domain, with remaining parts taken from reference TRBV9 and TRBJ2-1, reads DSGVTQTPKHLITATGQRVTLRCSPRSGDLSVYWYQQSLDQGLQFLIQYYNGEERAKGNILERFSAQQFPDLHSELNLSSLELGDSALYFCASSPGLAGRYDEQFFGPGTRLTVL.

As concerns this clone: The same CDR3 arises from other DNA sequences in this sample as well. This chain connects TRBV7-3 to TRBJ1-2, with 9 bases lining up with TRBD1. With V trimmed by 5 bases and J by 5 bases, 3 bases remained unmatched. The CDR3 has 13 residues. Looked up from germline, CDR1 is SGHTA and CDR2 is FQGTGA. CDR3 amino acids: CASSPGQGYGYTF. CDR3 nucleotide sequence: TGTGCCAGCAGCCCCGGACAGGGGTATGGCTACACCTTC.

The chain carries TRBV5-1 and TRBJ2-6; 7 nucleotides agree with TRBD1. This CDR3 is 17 amino acids long. CDR1 is SGHRS, CDR2 YFSETQ, per germline. J gave up 0 bases and V 5 bases, and 8 bases lay outside the gene matches. CDR3 nucleotides: TGCGCCAGCAGGCCCGGGACAGAGAGCTCTGGGGCCAACGTCCTGACTTTC. Amino acid sequence: CASRPGTESSGANVLTF.

The chain is built from TRBV11-3 and TRBJ2-1, with 9 bases aligning to TRBD2. The CDR3 spans 15 residues. Trimming cost V 1 base and J 6 bases; bases outside gene matches: 4. CDR1 and CDR2 (germline): SGHNT, YENEEA. The CDR3 DNA follows: TGTGCCAGCAGCTTAGGTGCGGGGGGGCTCAATGAGCAGTTCTTC. It codes for CASSLGAGGLNEQFF. Together with reference TRBV11-3 and TRBJ2-1, the CDR3 gives the full variable domain: EAGVVQSPRYKIIEKKQPVAFWCNPISGHNTLYWYLQNLGQGPELLIRYENEEAVDDSQLPKDRFSAERLKGVDSTLKIQPAELGDSAVYLCASSLGAGGLNEQFFGPGTRLTVL.

The V gene is TRBV11-2, the J gene TRBJ2-1, with a tentative D call TRBD2 (7 bases). V was trimmed by 0 bases and J by 2 bases, leaving 11 bases between them. Germline CDR1 reads SGHAT; CDR2 reads FQNNGV. The CDR3 extends over 16 amino acids. This CDR3 is CASSLEGGGPYNEQFF. The CDR3 DNA reads TGTGCCAGCAGCTTAGAAGGCGGGGGCCCCTACAATGAGCAGTTCTTC.

The rearrangement uses TRBV20-1 and TRBJ1-3; D is undetermined. Trimming stripped 3 bases from V and 4 bases from J, with 22 bases between. CDR1 and CDR2 from the germline V gene are DFQATT and SNEGSKA (reference sequence). The CDR3 runs to 17 residues. This CDR3 reads CSASAARTGVGGNTIYF. The CDR3 region has the DNA TGCAGTGCTAGTGCAGCCCGGACGGGAGTGGGAGGAAACACCATATATTTT.

The V and J genes are TRBV5-5 and TRBJ2-7; 7 bases are a match to TRBD2. Germline loops: CDR1 SGHKS, CDR2 YYEKEE (reference sequence). The ends lost 1 base at V and 1 base at J; junction bases unmatched: 5. The CDR3 extends over 15 amino acids. The CDR3 bases are TGTGCCAGCAGCTTGATCGGGGGGAAGTCCTACGAGCAGTACTTC. It encodes CASSLIGGKSYEQYF. Full variable domain (rest looked up from reference TRBV5-5 and TRBJ2-7): DAGVTQSPTHLIKTRGQQVTLRCSPISGHKSVSWYQQVLGQGPQFIFQYYEKEERGRGNFPDRFSARQFPNYSSELNVNALLLGDSALYLCASSLIGGKSYEQYFGPGTRLTVT.

The J gene is TRBJ1-2, the V gene TRBV7-9, with a tentative D call TRBD1 (5 bases). The CDR3 covers 15 residues. V gave up 1 base and J gave up 1 base, with 10 bases separating them. Germline lookup yields CDR1 SEHNR and CDR2 FQNEAQ (reference sequence). The DNA for the CDR3 is TGTGCCAGCAGCTTAGACCGGGGGGGTAACTATGGCTACACCTTC. This encodes CASSLDRGGNYGYTF.

This sequence joins TRBV7-2 and TRBJ2-5, with D possibly being TRBD2 (6 bases). From germline, CDR1 is SGHTA and CDR2 FQGNSA. V was trimmed by 1 base and J by 9 bases, leaving 18 bases between them. The CDR3 length is 15 residues. The CDR3 bases are TGTGCCAGCAGCTTAGGAGGCGGGGCCATCGAGGCCCAGTACTTC. It translates to CASSLGGGAIEAQYF.

J is TRBJ1-6 and V is TRBV2; tentatively, D is TRBD1 (6 bases). Germline V CDR1 and CDR2: SNHLY, FYNNEI. Trimming shortened V by 6 bases and J by 9 bases, and 15 bases separated the two germline ends. This CDR3 contains 14 residues. DNA of the CDR3: TGTGCCAGCAGGGAAAGGGACATCGCTTCACCCCTCCACTTT. Protein sequence: CASRERDIASPLHF.

The chain joins TRBV19 to TRBJ2-5; 9 bases are a match to TRBD1. V lost 1 base, J lost 2 bases, and 5 bases stayed unmatched. Germline V lookup: CDR1 LNHDA, CDR2 SQIVND (reference sequence). The CDR3 length is 16 residues. The CDR3, as DNA: TGTGCCAGTAGTATAGTTACAGGGGGCCGGCAAGAGACCCAGTACTTC. Translating it yields CASSIVTGGRQETQYF.

The genes are TRBV6-5 and TRBJ1-2, with D hard to call. Germline CDR1 is MNHEY and CDR2 is SVGAGI. The V and J ends lost 0 bases and 8 bases respectively, with 10 bases between them. This CDR3 comprises 13 residues. This CDR3 reads CASSYSETPGYTF. DNA for the CDR3: TGTGCCAGCAGTTACTCAGAGACACCCGGCTACACCTTC.

This sequence joins TRBV3-1 (or the pseudogene TRBV3-2) and TRBJ2-7; D call uncertain. Trimming removed 0 bases from V and 2 bases from J, with 11 bases in between. Germline loops: CDR1 LGHDT, CDR2 YNNKEL (reference sequence). The CDR3 sequence is 15 residues long. The CDR3 loop reads CASSQDRAVAYEQYF. CDR3 nucleotides: TGTGCCAGCAGCCAAGATCGAGCCGTGGCCTACGAGCAGTACTTC.

The rearrangement joins TRBV19 to TRBJ2-1, with 9 bases matching TRBD2. Germline CDR1 reads LNHDA; CDR2 reads SQIVND (reference sequence). Trimming took 8 bases from V and 8 from J; bases not matched to a gene: 10. The CDR3 has 14 amino acids. The CDR3 region is CASQRGSGSDEQFF. The CDR3 region has the DNA TGTGCCAGTCAACGAGGTAGCGGGAGCGATGAGCAGTTCTTC.

This clone was picked up one time. The gene calls are TRBV12-3 or TRBV12-4 and TRBJ1-2; D is ambiguous. The CDR3 consists of 13 residues. Trimming pared 3 bases from V and 7 bases from J, leaving 12 bases between. CDR3 in amino acids: CASSFRGGGGYTF. In DNA, the CDR3 is TGTGCCAGCAGTTTCCGAGGTGGAGGTGGCTACACCTTC.

The V and J genes are TRBV5-1 and TRBJ2-7, with 8 bases identical to TRBD1. Germline loops: CDR1 SGHRS, CDR2 YFSETQ. V shed 5 bases and J 3 bases; nucleotides not matched to a gene: 4. The length of the CDR3 is 13 residues. The CDR3 DNA is TGCGCCAGCAGGAGGGACAGGATCTACGAGCAGTACTTC. Its translation is CASRRDRIYEQYF.

In its sample, this clone was seen once. This chain joins TRBV27 and TRBJ2-7, with 12 bases lining up with TRBD2. This CDR3 comprises 15 residues. With V trimmed by 6 bases and J by 3 bases, 6 bases remained unmatched. Germline V gene sequence: CDR1 MNHEY, CDR2 SMNVEV (reference sequence). This CDR3 reads CASRELAGGRYEQYF. The CDR3 DNA is TGTGCCAGCAGGGAACTAGCGGGGGGACGCTACGAGCAGTACTTC.

This clone was observed a handful of times. The chain joins TRBV5-1 to TRBJ2-5; TRBD1 matches 9 bases. This CDR3 contains 14 residues. The germline V gene has CDR1 SGHRS and CDR2 YFSETQ. V dropped 2 bases and J dropped 5; count of bases not matched to a gene: 4. CDR3 in amino acids: CASSFGTGRETQYF. DNA for the CDR3: TGCGCCAGCAGCTTCGGGACAGGGAGGGAGACCCAGTACTTC.

This clone has more than one count but fewer than ten. V and J are TRBV12-5 and TRBJ1-2; possibly TRBD1 for D (5 bases). The V end was cut by 0 bases, the J end by 4 bases, with 18 bases between. This CDR3 region has 17 residues. Germline V lookup: CDR1 LGHNT, CDR2 FRNRAP. CDR3 sequence: CASGLVLSTEGVYGYTF. DNA for the CDR3: TGTGCTAGTGGTTTGGTGCTATCGACAGAAGGGGTCTATGGCTACACCTTC.